The 31 T cell receptor beta chains listed next were all sequenced from one sample in a study of blood T cells in healthy people across ages. Alongside a J-beta primer mix, a sample-barcoded 5' primer served in a second PCR lasting 7 to 11 cycles. One entry per CDR3 protein, called by TCRdb with MiXCR from the 5' RACE reads. Of over a million distinct CDR3 sequences detected, less than 45% appear once; the ten largest clones hold about 4%. Sequencing input: blood. Every receptor here comes from a woman between 18 and 29 years old in good health.

This clonotype showed up just once. V gene TRBV28 combines with J gene TRBJ2-3; 8 bases are a match to TRBD1. The CDR3 totals 15 residues. V shed 8 bases, J shed 2 bases, and the junction held 9 bases outside the gene matches. CDR1 is MDHEN and CDR2 is SYDVKM in the germline V gene. The CDR3, as DNA: TGTGCCAGCGAAAATACAGGGGGAAACACAGATACGCAGTATTTT. This translates into CASENTGGNTDTQYF.

The gene calls are TRBV12-3 or TRBV12-4 and TRBJ1-1, with D tentatively TRBD1 (5 bases). The ends were cut back, 7 bases at V and 1 base at J, with 22 bases in the middle. The CDR3 extends over 17 amino acids. CDR3 DNA sequence: TGTGCCAGCACCCTGGGATGGGGGACGAGCCCGAACACTGAAGCTTTCTTT. Translated: CASTLGWGTSPNTEAFF.

The gene calls are TRBV19 and TRBJ1-5, with 7 bases lining up with TRBD1. The CDR3 runs 15 residues. CDR1 is LNHDA and CDR2 is SQIVND in the germline V gene (reference sequence). V lost 7 bases to trimming and J lost 1 base; unmatched junction nucleotides: 7. The CDR3 reads CASTQGVWSNQPQHF. The CDR3 DNA reads TGTGCCAGTACTCAGGGGGTCTGGAGCAATCAGCCCCAGCATTTT.

As for this clonotype: The junction and the germline gene differ at one end; a read error may be behind it. The CDR3 region has the DNA TGCGCCAGCAGTGAGTCCTTGTCTCGTAGGAATGAGCAGGTCTTC. Amino acids: CASSESLSRRNEQVF. This chain connects TRBV10-2 to TRBJ2-1; D remains unclear. Germline lookup yields CDR1 WSHSY and CDR2 SAAADI. The CDR3 is 15 residues long.

The V gene is TRBV19, the J gene TRBJ1-1; no reliable D call. Germline loops: CDR1 LNHDA, CDR2 SQIVND (reference sequence). Trimming cost V 3 bases and J 2 bases, with 10 bases left between them. This CDR3 region has 14 residues. CDR3 DNA sequence: TGTGCCAGTAGTATTGCTGAGGGAAACACTGAAGCTTTCTTT. Translated, it gives CASSIAEGNTEAFF.

This chain connects TRBV7-2 to TRBJ2-1, with D possibly being TRBD1 or TRBD2 (5 bases each). The ends were cut back, 6 bases at V and 13 bases at J, with 19 bases in the middle. This CDR3 comprises 13 residues. Looked up from germline, CDR1 is SGHTA and CDR2 is FQGNSA. DNA of the CDR3: TGTGCCAGCAGAAGAAACAGGCCGGGGACCCAGTTCTTC. Translation: CASRRNRPGTQFF.

V gene TRBV5-1 combines with J gene TRBJ1-2; no reliable D call. Looked up from germline, CDR1 is SGHRS and CDR2 is YFSETQ. The CDR3 is made up of 13 amino acids. Trimming removed 1 base from V and 6 bases from J, with 10 bases in between. The CDR3 bases are TGCGCCAGCAGCTTGTTTGGGATTCATGGCTACACCTTC. Residues: CASSLFGIHGYTF.

This clonotype was detected ten times or more. The rearrangement joins TRBV5-1 to TRBJ2-7, with D uncertain. CDR3 length: 12 residues. Between the trimmed V and J ends, which lost 0 bases and 5 bases, there was a span of 6 bases. Germline lookup yields CDR1 SGHRS and CDR2 YFSETQ. This CDR3 reads CASSLAYNEQYF. CDR3 DNA: TGCGCCAGCAGCTTGGCCTACAACGAGCAGTACTTC. Using reference TRBV5-1 and TRBJ2-7 for the parts outside the CDR3, the full variable domain is KAGVTQTPRYLIKTRGQQVTLSCSPISGHRSVSWYQQTPGQGLQFLFEYFSETQRNKGNFPGRFSGRQFSNSRSEMNVSTLELGDSALYLCASSLAYNEQYFGPGTRLTVT.

The chain is built from TRBV11-1 and TRBJ1-4; no clear D. The CDR3 sequence is 15 residues long. Germline CDR1 and CDR2: SGHAT and FQDESV (reference sequence). V gave up 3 bases and J gave up 5 bases, with 13 bases separating them. CDR3 loop: CASSLGNLQNEKLFF. CDR3 DNA sequence: TGTGCCAGCAGCTTGGGGAACCTCCAGAATGAAAAACTGTTTTTT.

This chain connects TRBV5-6 to TRBJ1-2; D is uncertain. This CDR3 comprises 14 residues. V was shortened by 4 bases and J by 2 bases, with 12 bases between the two germline ends. The germline CDR1 and CDR2 sequences are SGHDT and YYEEEE. CDR3 sequence (DNA): TGTGCCAGCAGCGTGAAGTGGATAAACTATGGCTACACCTTC. It specifies CASSVKWINYGYTF.

The V gene is TRBV20-1, the J gene TRBJ2-4, with 11 positions matching TRBD2. The end of the DNA fits TRBJ2-7 better, so the J call may be wrong. CDR3 size: 13 residues. Germline lookup yields CDR1 DFQATT and CDR2 SNEGSKA (reference sequence). The CDR3 protein is CSAIGLAGTEQYF. The CDR3 region has the DNA TGCAGTGCCATTGGACTAGCGGGTACCGAGCAGTACTTC.

This clonotype was seen a handful of times. This chain uses TRBV29-1 with TRBJ2-3; maybe TRBD1 (6 bases). There are 14 residues in the CDR3. CDR1 and CDR2 (germline): SQVTM, ANQGSEA. Deletions cut 0 bases from V and 2 bases from J, with 9 bases between. The CDR3 DNA reads as TGCAGCGTTGAAGAGCAGGGGACCACAGATACGCAGTATTTT. Translation: CSVEEQGTTDTQYF.

The sample holds a few counts of this clonotype. The CDR3 sequence: CASSLNRQALNTEAFF. The CDR3 coding sequence is TGTGCCAGCAGTCTTAACAGACAGGCACTGAACACTGAAGCTTTCTTT. The chain couples TRBV6-2 or TRBV6-3 to TRBJ1-1; perhaps TRBD1 as D (6 bases). Trimming stripped 5 bases from V and 0 bases from J, with 16 bases between. The CDR3 has 16 amino acids. Germline assignment: CDR1 MNHEY and CDR2 SVGEGT.

As regards this clonotype: Germline and junction disagree at one end, which may indicate a read error. This rearrangement joins TRBV15 to TRBJ2-7, with D perhaps TRBD2 (6 bases). Germline CDR1 is LNHNV and CDR2 is YYDKDF (reference sequence). This CDR3 has 16 amino acids. CDR3 nucleotides: TGTGCCACCAGCGGAGATTACGGGCGGGATAGATACGAGCAGTACTTC. Protein sequence: CATSGDYGRDRYEQYF.

Concerning this clonotype itself: The junction and the germline gene differ at one end; a read error may be behind it. The rearrangement links TRBV7-2 to TRBJ1-1; no definite D call. CDR3 length: 13 amino acids. The germline gives CDR1 SGHTA, CDR2 FQGNSA. The CDR3 DNA follows: TGTGCCAGCAGCTTAGTGCGGAACCCTGAAGCTTTCTTT. Protein: CASSLVRNPEAFF.

V usage is TRBV5-5 and J usage is TRBJ1-1; D unresolved. Germline assignment: CDR1 SGHKS and CDR2 YYEKEE (reference sequence). The CDR3 loop spans 15 amino acids. The V and J ends lost 1 base and 3 bases respectively, with 13 bases between them. CDR3 protein: CASSLYHGRYTEAFF. CDR3 coding DNA: TGTGCCAGCAGCTTGTACCATGGGAGGTACACTGAAGCTTTCTTT.

The chain joins TRBV7-2 to TRBJ2-3, with 7 bases that match TRBD2. The germline V gene encodes CDR1 SGHTA and CDR2 FQGNSA. CDR3 length: 18 amino acids. Trimming at V came to 5 bases and at J to 0 bases, leaving 14 bases not matched to a gene. Written as DNA, the CDR3 is TGTGCCAGCAGCCGAACTAGCGCGCCCACTTCTAGCACAGATACGCAGTATTTT. This sequence encodes CASSRTSAPTSSTDTQYF.

This clonotype occurred many times. The chain links TRBV29-1 to TRBJ1-2, with 7 bases that match TRBD1. CDR1 and CDR2 (germline): SQVTM, ANQGSEA. Trimming removed 0 bases from V and 6 bases from J; junction bases left unmatched: 4. There are 13 residues in the CDR3. CDR3 sequence: CSVEDDQGDGYTF. CDR3 in DNA: TGCAGCGTTGAAGACGATCAGGGGGATGGCTACACCTTC.

At least ten counts were recorded for this clonotype. V usage is TRBV6-5 and J usage is TRBJ2-7; weak D call: TRBD1 (5 bases). CDR3 size: 13 residues. CDR1 MNHEY and CDR2 SVGAGI come from the germline V gene. Trimming left V 2 bases short and J 0 bases short, with 5 bases between. CDR3 in amino acids: CASSYQGSYEQYF. As DNA, the CDR3 is TGTGCCAGCAGTTACCAGGGCTCCTACGAGCAGTACTTC.

In DNA, the CDR3 is TGTGCCAGCAGCCAATCTGGGCAGGGAAGTGAAAAACTGTTTTTT. Translated: CASSQSGQGSEKLFF. The J gene is TRBJ1-4, the V gene TRBV16; D perhaps matches TRBD1 (5 bases). CDR1 and CDR2 (germline): KGHSY, FQNENV. Trimming shortened V by 0 bases and J by 7 bases, and 12 bases separated the two germline ends. This CDR3 comprises 15 residues.

The chain employs TRBV7-9 and TRBJ1-1, with a weak D call TRBD1 (5 bases). Germline lookup yields CDR1 SEHNR and CDR2 FQNEAQ (reference sequence). Trimming shortened V by 5 bases and J by 1 base, and 14 bases separated the two germline ends. This CDR3 has 15 residues. CDR3 in amino acids: CASSTRDAENTEAFF. CDR3 DNA sequence: TGTGCCAGCAGCACCCGGGACGCAGAGAACACTGAAGCTTTCTTT.

The chain uses TRBV10-3 and TRBJ2-5; TRBD1 might be the D (7 bases). The tail of the sequence fits TRBJ2-1 better, so the J call may be wrong. This CDR3 contains 16 residues. Per the germline V gene, CDR1 is ENHRY and CDR2 is SYGVKD. DNA of the CDR3: TGTGCCATCAGTGGGCCCAGTCAGGGGGGTCAAGAGACCCAGTTCTTC. Amino acid sequence: CAISGPSQGGQETQFF.

The chain combines TRBV6-2 or TRBV6-3 with TRBJ1-2; perhaps TRBD1 as D (5 bases). Trimming took 8 bases from V and 8 from J, leaving 21 bases between them. This CDR3 contains 14 residues. The V gene's germline CDR1 is MNHEY and CDR2 SVGEGT. The CDR3 DNA reads as TGTGCCAGCCCCCTCCGGCAGAAAGGGGACGGCTACACCTTC. This gives the protein CASPLRQKGDGYTF.

This clonotype was detected only a few times. V gene TRBV6-5 combines with J gene TRBJ2-1, with TRBD1 as a possible D gene (5 bases). This CDR3 spans 16 amino acids. CDR1 MNHEY and CDR2 SVGAGI come from the germline V gene. Trimming took off 6 bases at V and 0 bases at J, with 15 bases between the two ends. The CDR3 spells CASRPVRDSSYNEQFF. DNA of the CDR3: TGTGCCAGCAGACCCGTCCGAGACAGCTCCTACAATGAGCAGTTCTTC.

The chain has TRBV19 and TRBJ2-1; TRBD2 matches 7 bases. V trimming: 7 bases; J trimming: 0 bases; junction bases outside the gene matches: 3. Germline V CDR1 and CDR2: LNHDA, SQIVND (reference sequence). The CDR3 covers 14 residues. CDR3 nucleotide sequence: TGTGCCAGTACCTGGGGGGGCTCCTACAATGAGCAGTTCTTC. As protein: CASTWGGSYNEQFF.

The chain is built from TRBV29-1 and TRBJ2-2; D call uncertain. From germline, CDR1 is SQVTM and CDR2 ANQGSEA. CDR3 length equals 13 residues. The V and J ends lost 7 bases and 5 bases respectively, with 14 bases between them. CDR3 sequence (DNA): TGCAGCGCAAAAGTACATCTAACCGGGGAGCTGTTTTTT. This translates into CSAKVHLTGELFF.

This clonotype has just a few counts. V is TRBV7-9 and J is TRBJ2-3; tentative D call: TRBD2 (5 bases). CDR1 SEHNR and CDR2 FQNEAQ come from the germline V gene (reference sequence). The CDR3 runs to 14 residues. Trimming shortened V by 6 bases and J by 1 base, and 11 bases separated the two germline ends. The CDR3 sequence is CASRRRDGTDTQYF. The DNA for the CDR3 is TGTGCCAGCAGACGCCGGGATGGCACAGATACGCAGTATTTT.

The chain links TRBV10-3 to TRBJ1-4, with unresolved D. Trimming removed 5 bases from V and 2 bases from J, with 6 bases in between. Germline V gene lookup returns CDR1 ENHRY and CDR2 SYGVKD. This CDR3 has 13 residues. CDR3 coding DNA: TGTGCCATCAGTACGAGGACTAATGAAAAACTGTTTTTT. Protein: CAISTRTNEKLFF.

The rearrangement joins TRBV12-3 or TRBV12-4 to TRBJ1-5; tentatively, D is TRBD1 (5 bases). The CDR3 is 14 residues long. The V end was cut by 10 bases, the J end by 7 bases, with 20 bases between. Here the CDR3 reads CATSRRGTKQPQHF. Here the CDR3 DNA reads TGTGCCACCAGCAGGAGGGGAACGAAGCAGCCCCAGCATTTT.

About this clonotype: Germline and junction disagree at one end, which may indicate a read error. The chain has TRBV10-2 and TRBJ1-4, with a possible D match to TRBD1 (6 bases). This CDR3 is built from 18 residues. The germline gives CDR1 WSHSY, CDR2 SAAADI. Here the CDR3 DNA reads TGCACCAGCAGTGAGACCCAAACATGCGGGGGCGAGGGAGAAAAACTGTTTTTT. Protein sequence: CTSSETQTCGGEGEKLFF.

In this sample, this clonotype turned up a few times. V gene TRBV7-9 combines with J gene TRBJ2-7, with 7 positions matching TRBD1. There are 16 residues in the CDR3. Germline V lookup: CDR1 SEHNR, CDR2 FQNEAQ (reference sequence). The trim removed 5 bases at V and 2 bases at J, leaving 12 bases unmatched. The CDR3 is CASSQSTGFLAYEQYF. The CDR3 bases are TGTGCCAGCAGCCAATCGACAGGGTTCTTGGCCTACGAGCAGTACTTC.